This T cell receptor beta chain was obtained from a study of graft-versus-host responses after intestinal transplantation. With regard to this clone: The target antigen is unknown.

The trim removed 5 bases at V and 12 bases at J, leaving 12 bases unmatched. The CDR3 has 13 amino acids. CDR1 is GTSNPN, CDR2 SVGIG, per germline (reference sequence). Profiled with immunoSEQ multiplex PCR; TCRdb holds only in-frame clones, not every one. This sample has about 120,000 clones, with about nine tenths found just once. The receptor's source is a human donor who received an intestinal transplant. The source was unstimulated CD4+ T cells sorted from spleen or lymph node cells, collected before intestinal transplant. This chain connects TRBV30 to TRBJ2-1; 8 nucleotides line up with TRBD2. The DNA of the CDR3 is TGTGCCTGGGCTAACGGCGGGGGGCTTAGGCAGTTCTTC. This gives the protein CAWANGGGLRQFF.